A few counts support the clone carrying this T cell receptor beta chain. Its antigen is unknown. It was with a sample-barcoded 5' primer and a J-beta primer mix that a second PCR of about 6 to 11 cycles was run. TCRdb re-called the 5' RACE reads through MiXCR, storing one row per CDR3 protein. Of 1.5 million to 2 million distinct CDR3 sequences in the sample, 49% were seen once. CDR3 size: 12 residues. CDR1 and CDR2 (germline): DFQATT, SNEGSKA (reference sequence). Trimming left V 3 bases short and J 5 bases short, with 9 bases between. The sample comes from a study of blood T cells in healthy people across ages. The study's findings and limits: Diversity of TCR beta per million T cells declined in a roughly linear way with age. Whereas aged donors had fewer naive CD4+ cells, long-lived donors had more of them and higher diversity. The CMV status of each donor remained undetermined, and this could have confounded shifts in expanded clonotypes.

Sequenced input: blood. This sequence joins TRBV20-1 and TRBJ2-3; a possible D gene is TRBD2 (6 bases). The origin of this receptor is a woman in her thirties or forties in good health. The CDR3 bases are TGCAGTGCTAGGTCCGGGGGAGATACGCAGTATTTT. It translates to CSARSGGDTQYF.